The 23 T cell receptor beta chains below were found in one sample sequenced in a study of shared clonotypes between healthy human individuals (dated by TCRdb to 2020 to 2022). The library was obtained by the immunoSEQ multiplex PCR assay. What TCRdb holds here is the immuneACCESS table cut down to in-frame rearrangements. Part of the clones is not present; checked against another copy, under half of the missing clones reflect an unresolved V gene, and the others are unexplained. This sample gives more than 1.2 million clones in total; approximately 98.5% of them show up just once. 0.36% of the sample is held by the ten biggest clonotypes. Specimen: naive CD4+ T cells sorted from blood. In light of the paper, this sample's cell subset or site label describes: CD45RA+ positively selected. The receptors derive from a man younger than 45 in good health.

The chain uses TRBV27 and TRBJ2-7; D possibly uses TRBD1 or TRBD2 (5 bases each). V dropped 0 bases and J dropped 3 bases, with 27 bases sitting between them. The CDR3 is 20 amino acids. Germline assignment: CDR1 MNHEY and CDR2 SMNVEV (reference sequence). Written as DNA, the CDR3 is TGTGCCAGCAGTTTATCGAGGGGAAATCCGGGCCCCCGATCCCTCTACGAGCAGTACTTC. This gives the protein CASSLSRGNPGPRSLYEQYF.

The chain employs TRBV4-1 and TRBJ1-5, with unresolved D. Trimming took off 0 bases at V and 3 bases at J, with 12 bases between the two ends. Germline V lookup: CDR1 MGHRA, CDR2 YSYEKL. The CDR3 covers 16 residues. CDR3 protein: CASSQEGSGFNQPQHF. For the CDR3, the DNA is TGCGCCAGCAGCCAAGAAGGTTCAGGATTCAATCAGCCCCAGCATTTT.

The V call is TRBV28, the J call TRBJ1-1; the match to TRBD1 covers 7 bases. From germline, CDR1 is MDHEN and CDR2 SYDVKM. The ends lost 7 bases at V and 5 bases at J; junction bases unmatched: 13. This CDR3 comprises 15 residues. The CDR3 here is CASTSGGTKRTEAFF. The CDR3, as DNA: TGTGCCAGCACCTCAGGGGGGACAAAAAGGACTGAAGCTTTCTTT.

The rearrangement links TRBV7-2 to TRBJ2-2; D is possibly TRBD1 (6 bases). Trimming left V 2 bases short and J 9 bases short, with 13 bases between. Germline CDR1 and CDR2: SGHTA and FQGNSA. This CDR3 spans 14 amino acids. The chain's CDR3 is CASSLSVGARELFF. Here the CDR3 DNA reads TGTGCCAGCAGCTTATCTGTGGGGGCCCGGGAGCTGTTTTTT.

This rearrangement joins TRBV5-4 to TRBJ1-1; D not resolved. Trimming cost V 4 bases and J 1 base, with 17 bases left between them. This CDR3 region has 16 residues. Germline V lookup: CDR1 SGHNT, CDR2 YYREEE (reference sequence). The CDR3: CASSAAAGAWNTEAFF. The CDR3, as DNA: TGTGCCAGCAGCGCCGCAGCTGGCGCATGGAACACTGAAGCTTTCTTT.

V usage is TRBV12-5 and J usage is TRBJ1-4, with a tentative D call TRBD1 (5 bases). This CDR3 has 15 residues. Germline assignment: CDR1 LGHNT and CDR2 FRNRAP. The V and J ends lost 0 bases and 5 bases respectively, with 10 bases between them. This chain's CDR3 is CASGLVRQQNEKLFF. The CDR3 nucleotides are TGTGCTAGTGGTTTGGTAAGACAGCAAAATGAAAAACTGTTTTTT.

The chain joins TRBV2 to TRBJ2-7; 7 bases agree with TRBD1. Looked up from germline, CDR1 is SNHLY and CDR2 is FYNNEI. J gave up 7 bases and V 7 bases, and 7 bases lay outside the gene matches. CDR3 length: 12 amino acids. CDR3 loop: CASTVTGEEQYF. CDR3 coding DNA: TGTGCCAGCACAGTAACAGGGGAAGAGCAGTACTTC.

This clone has just one count. The V and J genes are TRBV4-3 and TRBJ2-3; a possible D gene is TRBD2 (6 bases). Germline V lookup: CDR1 LGHNA, CDR2 YSLEER. Trimming took 3 bases from V and 0 from J, leaving 7 bases between them. The CDR3 runs 14 residues. CDR3 DNA sequence: TGCGCCAGCAGCCATGGGACTAGCACAGATACGCAGTATTTT. Protein sequence: CASSHGTSTDTQYF.

In its sample, this clone was seen once. V and J are TRBV10-3 and TRBJ2-5; D is possibly TRBD1 (6 bases). Trimming removed 8 bases at V and 1 base at J, with 14 bases between. CDR3 length: 14 residues. CDR1 and CDR2 (germline): ENHRY, SYGVKD. The CDR3 sequence: CAIGGTGFQETQYF. The CDR3 DNA follows: TGTGCCATCGGGGGTACAGGGTTCCAAGAGACCCAGTACTTC.

This CDR3 is CASRDRVGGSEKLFF. DNA of the CDR3: TGTGCCAGCCGGGACAGGGTGGGAGGGAGTGAAAAACTGTTTTTT. The chain has TRBV6-4 and TRBJ1-4, with TRBD1 matching 9 bases. CDR3 length equals 15 residues. CDR1 and CDR2 (germline): MRHNA, SNTAGT. The junction had 11 bases not matched to a gene; V was cut back by 8 bases and J by 7 bases.

The V call is TRBV13, the J call TRBJ2-5, with no clear D. CDR1 and CDR2 from the germline V gene are PRHDT and FYEKMQ (reference sequence). Trimming shortened V by 8 bases and J by 2 bases, and 9 bases separated the two germline ends. This CDR3 contains 12 residues. CDR3: CASGRVQETQYF. As DNA, the CDR3 is TGTGCCAGCGGTCGTGTACAAGAGACCCAGTACTTC.

CDR3 bases: TGTGCCAGCAGTTTCGGGGACAATGAAAAACTGTTTTTT. This gives the protein CASSFGDNEKLFF. The V gene is TRBV28, the J gene TRBJ1-4; D is perhaps TRBD1 (5 bases). CDR1 and CDR2 (germline): MDHEN, SYDVKM. V was shortened by 3 bases and J by 5 bases, with 7 bases between the two germline ends. The CDR3 totals 13 residues.

The chain carries TRBV7-3 and TRBJ2-5; D not resolved. CDR1 and CDR2 from the germline V gene are SGHTA and FQGTGA. The CDR3 length is 13 residues. V was shortened by 3 bases and J by 5 bases, with 10 bases between the two germline ends. The CDR3 region has the DNA TGTGCCAGCAGCTTTGGGGTCCGGGAGACCCAGTACTTC. Its translation: CASSFGVRETQYF.

This chain connects TRBV7-9 to TRBJ1-4; a possible D gene is TRBD1 (6 bases). The CDR3 runs 18 residues. Trimming removed 3 bases from V and 5 bases from J, with 22 bases in between. CDR1 and CDR2 from the germline V gene are SEHNR and FQNEAQ (reference sequence). The CDR3 here is CASSFRWTTGKGNEKLFF. For the CDR3, the DNA is TGTGCCAGCAGCTTTCGATGGACAACAGGGAAGGGAAATGAAAAACTGTTTTTT.

The chain carries TRBV28 and TRBJ1-5; D is undetermined. The CDR3 runs 14 residues. Trimming took off 3 bases at V and 7 bases at J, with 13 bases between the two ends. The V gene's germline CDR1 is MDHEN and CDR2 SYDVKM. The DNA for the CDR3 is TGTGCCAGCAGTTTTGTCGAGGGCCGGCAGCCCCAGCATTTT. This gives the protein CASSFVEGRQPQHF.

V and J are TRBV18 and TRBJ2-5, with D tentatively TRBD2 (5 bases). The germline gives CDR1 KGHSH, CDR2 LQKENI. Trimming removed 4 bases from V and 3 bases from J, with 18 bases in between. This CDR3 comprises 16 residues. The CDR3 DNA reads TGTGCCAGCTCACAATTGTGGGGTCGGCGGGAAGAGACCCAGTACTTC. Amino acid sequence: CASSQLWGRREETQYF.

The CDR3 nucleotides read TGTGCCAGCTCACCACAGGGGCCGCGCGATACGCAGTATTTT. Amino acid sequence: CASSPQGPRDTQYF. This rearrangement joins TRBV18 to TRBJ2-3; D is possibly TRBD1 (5 bases). Trimming removed 1 base from V and 6 bases from J, with 11 bases in between. The CDR3 loop spans 14 amino acids. The germline V gene encodes CDR1 KGHSH and CDR2 LQKENI.

This chain links TRBV5-1 with TRBJ2-7; TRBD1 aligns across 8 bases. CDR1 SGHRS and CDR2 YFSETQ come from the germline V gene. This CDR3 spans 15 amino acids. With V trimmed by 4 bases and J by 7 bases, 13 bases remained unmatched. The chain's CDR3 is CASSPGTGAFLEQYF. DNA of the CDR3: TGCGCCAGCAGCCCTGGGACAGGAGCGTTCCTAGAGCAGTACTTC.

The chain carries TRBV28 and TRBJ2-5; D possibly corresponds to TRBD1 (6 bases). The CDR3 totals 15 residues. Germline CDR1 and CDR2: MDHEN and SYDVKM. Trimming pared 5 bases from V and 2 bases from J, leaving 15 bases between. The CDR3 loop reads CASSLQTGRQETQYF. DNA of the CDR3: TGTGCCAGCAGTCTCCAGACAGGCCGGCAAGAGACCCAGTACTTC.

The chain couples TRBV11-2 to TRBJ2-7; 14 bases are shared with TRBD2. Looked up from germline, CDR1 is SGHAT and CDR2 is FQNNGV. Trimming took 5 bases from V and 5 from J; bases not matched to a gene: 8. The CDR3 covers 16 residues. The CDR3 loop is CASSIRTSGRIHEQYF. The CDR3 DNA is TGTGCCAGCAGCATCCGGACTAGCGGGAGGATCCACGAGCAGTACTTC.

The chain employs TRBV9 and TRBJ2-1, with 7 bases aligning to TRBD2. Germline V gives CDR1 SGDLS, CDR2 YYNGEE. The CDR3 contains 16 residues. V gave up 0 bases and J gave up 1 base; unmatched junction bases: 4. The CDR3 region is CASSVAGAGSYNEQFF. The CDR3 nucleotides read TGTGCCAGCAGCGTAGCGGGAGCGGGGTCCTACAATGAGCAGTTCTTC.

The rearrangement links TRBV28 to TRBJ2-7, with D perhaps matching TRBD1 (6 bases). V lost 5 bases and J lost 6, with 14 bases in between. Germline V gene sequence: CDR1 MDHEN, CDR2 SYDVKM. This CDR3 spans 13 amino acids. The CDR3 coding sequence is TGTGCCAGCAGTATAACCCAGGGGCGCGAGCAGTACTTC. It specifies CASSITQGREQYF.

The V call is TRBV11-3, the J call TRBJ2-1, with 14 bases aligning to TRBD2. The CDR3 has 17 amino acids. Trimming took 3 bases from V and 0 from J; bases not matched to a gene: 1. The germline CDR1 and CDR2 sequences are SGHNT and YENEEA. The CDR3 loop reads CASSLGTSGSSYNEQFF. The DNA for the CDR3 is TGTGCCAGCAGCTTGGGGACTAGCGGGAGCTCCTACAATGAGCAGTTCTTC.